This entry features one T cell receptor (beta chain) sequence. In the original analysis: Reference gene primer amplification gave estimated nucleated cell counts. Sequencing used immunoSEQ multiplex PCR; TCRdb keeps in-frame clones, though not all of them. V and J calls and clone size are copied from that table; D and trimming were computed from the DNA. The sample yields tens of thousands of clones, roughly 88% seen once. V lost 6 bases and J lost 0; bases outside the gene matches: 0. CDR3 length: 13 amino acids. Germline loops: CDR1 SGHDN, CDR2 FVKESK. The data derive from a study of blood T cell repertoires in COVID-19. Whole-study context: There were acute and convalescent COVID-19 samples, and they came from the United States, Italy and Spain. In each case, the material was cDNA or gDNA derived from T cells, B-cell-depleted T cells, or PBMCs.

Sequencing input: peripheral blood. The clonotype was recovered from a man aged 45-60 years with active COVID-19. V and J are TRBV14 and TRBJ1-1, with 8 bases that match TRBD1. CDR3 in amino acids: CASRDRVNTEAFF. CDR3 DNA sequence: TGTGCCAGCAGGGACAGGGTGAACACTGAAGCTTTCTTT.